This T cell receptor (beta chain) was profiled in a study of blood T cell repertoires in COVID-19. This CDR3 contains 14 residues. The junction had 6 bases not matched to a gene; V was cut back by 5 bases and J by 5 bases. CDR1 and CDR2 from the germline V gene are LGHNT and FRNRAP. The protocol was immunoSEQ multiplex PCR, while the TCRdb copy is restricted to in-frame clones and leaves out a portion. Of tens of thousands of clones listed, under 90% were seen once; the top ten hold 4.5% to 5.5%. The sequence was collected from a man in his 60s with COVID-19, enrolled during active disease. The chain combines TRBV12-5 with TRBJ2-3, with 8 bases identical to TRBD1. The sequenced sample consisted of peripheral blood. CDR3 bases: TGTGCTAGTGGTGGGGGACAGGTGGAAGATACGCAGTATTTT. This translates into CASGGGQVEDTQYF.